These T cell receptor beta chains were read from a single sample in a study of blood T cell repertoires in COVID-19. Assay used: immunoSEQ multiplex PCR; TCRdb lists only in-frame clones, some missing. The profile covers tens of thousands of clones, with about 93% appearing a single time and 7.5% to 9.5% taken by the ten largest. The material sequenced was peripheral blood. These receptors originate from a human donor in a cohort sampled during active COVID-19. Both conserved end residues are part of each CDR3. D genes are given only for firm matches. Rows give clone size only sometimes, using once, few, many, or a class for an expanded clone.

d_call,cdr3_length,v_call,j_call,clone_size,cdr3_nt,cdr3_aa
-,14,TRBV7-9,TRBJ1-6,-,TGTGCCAGCAGCTTAGGGCAGGGGCGTTCACCCCTCCACTTT,CASSLGQGRSPLHF
-,13,TRBV27,TRBJ2-5,-,TGTGCCAGCAGTCCGGGGGGCGCTGAGACCCAGTACTTC,CASSPGGAETQYF
-,13,TRBV28,TRBJ2-5,-,TGTGCCAGCAGCCACAGGCGGGATGCGACCCAGTACTTC,CASSHRRDATQYF
-,13,TRBV27,TRBJ2-7,-,TGTGCCAGCAGCCCCCCCGGGGCCTACGAGCAGTACTTC,CASSPPGAYEQYF
TRBD2,14,TRBV9,TRBJ2-7,-,TGTGCCAGCAGCGACGGACTAGCGGGCCACGAGCAGTACTTC,CASSDGLAGHEQYF
TRBD2,16,TRBV4-2,TRBJ2-7,-,TGTGCCAGCAGCCAAGAAAACGAGCGGGGAACCTACGAGCAGTACTTC,CASSQENERGTYEQYF
TRBD2,16,TRBV24-1,TRBJ2-5,-,TGTGCCACCAGTGAGGCTCGGGGACTAGCGGCAGAGACCCAGTACTTC,CATSEARGLAAETQYF
-,13,TRBV29-1,TRBJ1-1,-,TGCAGCGACCGGGGGGCCGAGGGTACTGAAGCTTTCTTT,CSDRGAEGTEAFF
-,12,TRBV10-2,TRBJ2-7,-,TGCGCCAGCAGCCCCAGGAACTACGAGCAGTACTTC,CASSPRNYEQYF
-,14,TRBV6-6,TRBJ2-7,-,TGTGCCAGCAGTAGGGACACCTCCTACCACGAGCAGTACTTC,CASSRDTSYHEQYF
TRBD1,13,TRBV27,TRBJ1-1,-,TGTGCCAGCAGCACAGGGGGCCCTGCGTATGCTTTCTTT,CASSTGGPAYAFF
-,14,TRBV5-6,TRBJ1-1,-,TGTGCCAGCAGCTTGGTTGGGGGGGAAATTGAAGCTTTCTTT,CASSLVGGEIEAFF
TRBD1,15,TRBV3-1/TRBV3-2,TRBJ2-7,-,TGTGCCAGCAGACAATCCCCAGGGGGCTCCTACGAGCAGTACTTC,CASRQSPGGSYEQYF
TRBD2,16,TRBV11-2,TRBJ2-7,-,TGTGCCAGCTCCCACCCGGGGGGGGTAGGTACGTACGAGCAGTACTTC,CASSHPGGVGTYEQYF
-,15,TRBV9,TRBJ1-1,-,TGTGCCAGCAGCGCCCCCGGGGTCGGGAACACTGAAGCTTTCTTT,CASSAPGVGNTEAFF
TRBD1,11,TRBV30,TRBJ1-2,-,TGTGCCTGGGGACAGGGCGCCGGCTACACCTTC,CAWGQGAGYTF
TRBD2,15,TRBV9,TRBJ2-7,-,TGTGCCAGCAGCACGGGAGGGCGGGGCCCCTACGAGCAGTACTTC,CASSTGGRGPYEQYF
-,13,TRBV6-2/TRBV6-3,TRBJ2-1,-,TGTGCCAGCAGTTACATCGGGACTAATGAGCAGTTCTTC,CASSYIGTNEQFF
TRBD1,15,TRBV10-3,TRBJ2-7,-,TGTGCCATCAGCGGGACAGGCCAATTATCCTACGAGCAGTACTTC,CAISGTGQLSYEQYF
TRBD1,14,TRBV28,TRBJ1-2,-,TGTGCCAGCAGTTTATTGGACAGGGGGTTTGGCTACACCTTC,CASSLLDRGFGYTF
-,16,TRBV1,TRBJ1-5,-,TGCACCAGCAGCCAAGATTACGGGGGGTGCAATCAGCCCCAGCATTTT,CTSSQDYGGCNQPQHF
-,16,TRBV7-8,TRBJ2-7,-,TGTGCCAGCAGCTTAGTTCGAAGACAGGCATTAGACGAGCAGTACTTC,CASSLVRRQALDEQYF
-,20,TRBV27,TRBJ1-6,-,-,CASSLTFFGPGGATNSPLHF
TRBD1,15,TRBV27,TRBJ1-5,-,TGTGCCAGTTGTCCCGGGACAGGGGTCTTTCAGCCCCAGCATTTT,CASCPGTGVFQPQHF
TRBD1,14,TRBV5-6,TRBJ2-7,-,TGTGCCAGCAGCTGGGGACAGGTGGCCTACGAGCAGTACTTC,CASSWGQVAYEQYF
-,16,TRBV6-1,TRBJ1-5,-,TGTGCCAGCAGTGGATCCCACAGGGCGGCCGAGAGGCCCCAGCATTTT,CASSGSHRAAERPQHF
TRBD1,13,TRBV9,TRBJ1-1,few,TGTGCCAGCAGCGTAGGCAGGGGGAATGAAGCTTTCTTT,CASSVGRGNEAFF
-,16,TRBV10-3,TRBJ2-7,-,TGTGCCATCAGTGACGGTCCGGGACTCGGGGTATACGAGCAGTACTTC,CAISDGPGLGVYEQYF